The 11 T cell receptor beta chains presented below share a single source sample, sequenced in a study of cytomegalovirus exposure and HLA in healthy donors (dated by TCRdb to 2017 to 2019). Libraries came from the immunoSEQ multiplex PCR assay. A mixture of 60 forward primers for TCR Vbeta segments and 13 reverse primers for TCR Jbeta segments was used in the multiplex PCR. As stored in TCRdb, this immuneACCESS dataset retains in-frame rearrangements with V and J assigned. A fraction of the clones does not appear; measured against another copy, unresolved V genes explain less than half of the discrepancy, and the remainder lacks a known reason. The table for this sample lists 36,000 or so clones; 80% to 90% of them were counted only once. 3.6% of the sample is taken by the ten largest. The sequenced sample consisted of PBMCs. These receptors came from a woman aged 18-29 years in good health and CMV-seronegative.

This sequence joins TRBV29-1 and TRBJ1-5; unclear D gene. Germline values: CDR1 SQVTM, CDR2 ANQGSEA. Trimming pared 4 bases from V and 5 bases from J, leaving 12 bases between. CDR3 length: 13 residues. CDR3 sequence (DNA): TGCAGCGTTGTCCGGCTTCGGGATCAGCCCCAGCATTTT. Translating it yields CSVVRLRDQPQHF.

This chain connects TRBV27 to TRBJ2-7; 9 bases align to TRBD2. The CDR3 runs to 16 residues. The V and J ends lost 5 bases and 3 bases, in that order; junction bases with no gene match: 11. Germline values: CDR1 MNHEY, CDR2 SMNVEV (reference sequence). The DNA for the CDR3 is TGTGCCAGCAGTACCCTCATTAGCGGGGGCCTCTACGAGCAGTACTTC. It yields the protein CASSTLISGGLYEQYF.

V usage is TRBV7-2 and J usage is TRBJ2-7, with a tentative D call TRBD2 (5 bases). CDR3 length: 13 amino acids. Germline V gives CDR1 SGHTA, CDR2 FQGNSA. The V gene lost 6 bases and the J gene lost 4 bases, with 13 bases spanning the gap. DNA for the CDR3: TGTGCCAGCAGTTCTCGGGGTTGGTACGAGCAGTACTTC. Protein: CASSSRGWYEQYF. Variable domain in full (rest from reference TRBV7-2 and TRBJ2-7): GAGVSQSPSNKVTEKGKDVELRCDPISGHTALYWYRQSLGQGLEFLIYFQGNSAPDKSGLPSDRFSAERTGGSVSTLTIQRTQQEDSAVYLCASSSRGWYEQYFGPGTRLTVT.

This clone was detected a few times. The genes are TRBV11-2 and TRBJ2-7; the match to TRBD1 covers 8 bases. V lost 4 bases to trimming and J lost 7 bases; unmatched junction nucleotides: 15. The CDR3 length is 16 residues. Germline assignment: CDR1 SGHAT and CDR2 FQNNGV. The CDR3 loop is CASSSRRTGTSVEQYF. Here the CDR3 DNA reads TGTGCCAGCAGCTCGCGCCGGACAGGGACCTCCGTAGAGCAGTACTTC.

Concerning this clone itself: One end of the junction does not line up with germline, which may come from a read error. The chain has TRBV5-6 and TRBJ1-2; D perhaps matches TRBD1 (5 bases). This CDR3 has 14 residues. The germline V gene encodes CDR1 SGHDT and CDR2 YYEEEE. CDR3 bases: TGTGCCACCGGAAGGACATCCACTAACTATGGCTACCCCTTC. Protein sequence: CATGRTSTNYGYPF.

CDR3 region: CASSLESSGAADTQYF. CDR3 in DNA: TGTGCCAGCAGCTTAGAGTCGAGCGGGGCTGCAGATACGCAGTATTTT. J is TRBJ2-3 and V is TRBV7-6; 7 bases map to TRBD2. The CDR3 contains 16 residues. The germline gives CDR1 SGHVS, CDR2 FNYEAQ. V shed 1 base, J shed 4 bases, and the junction held 8 bases outside the gene matches.

This clone was observed a few times. The chain joins TRBV4-3 to TRBJ2-1; D might be TRBD1 (5 bases). Between the trimmed V and J ends, which lost 2 bases and 1 base, there was a span of 6 bases. The germline gives CDR1 LGHNA, CDR2 YSLEER. The CDR3 totals 14 residues. CDR3 nucleotides: TGCGCCAGCAGCCAAACAGGATCCTACAATGAGCAGTTCTTC. This gives the protein CASSQTGSYNEQFF.

This chain joins TRBV7-3 and TRBJ1-1, with D possibly TRBD1 on 6 matching bases. Germline loops: CDR1 SGHTA, CDR2 FQGTGA. V was cut by 5 bases and J by 7 bases, with 17 bases left in between. The CDR3 has 14 amino acids. In DNA, the CDR3 is TGTGCCAGCAGCCCCCGGGGGGGGCCCGGTGAAGCTTTCTTT. Its protein product is CASSPRGGPGEAFF. Together with reference TRBV7-3 and TRBJ1-1, the CDR3 gives the full variable domain: GAGVSQTPSNKVTEKGKYVELRCDPISGHTALYWYRQSLGQGPEFLIYFQGTGAADDSGLPNDRFFAVRPEGSVSTLKIQRTERGDSAVYLCASSPRGGPGEAFFGQGTRLTVV.

The chain recombines TRBV6-1 with TRBJ1-2, with 8 bases that match TRBD1. Germline V lookup: CDR1 MNHNS, CDR2 SASEGT. CDR3 size: 12 residues. V trimming: 5 bases; J trimming: 7 bases; junction bases outside the gene matches: 3. CDR3 sequence reads: CASSTRGLGYTF. The CDR3 nucleotides are TGTGCCAGCAGTACCAGGGGGCTTGGCTACACCTTC.

This clone was seen a single time. The rearrangement joins TRBV28 to TRBJ1-5, with 8 bases that match TRBD1. Unmatched junction bases numbered 10, after V lost 5 bases and J lost 7 bases. Per germline, CDR1 MDHEN and CDR2 SYDVKM. This CDR3 has 15 amino acids. The CDR3 here is CASSTQTGVRQPQHF. CDR3 DNA: TGTGCCAGCAGTACCCAGACAGGGGTTCGACAGCCCCAGCATTTT.

There are a few counts of this clone. The V call is TRBV29-1, the J call TRBJ2-1; a weak D match, TRBD2 (6 bases). CDR1 and CDR2 (germline): SQVTM, ANQGSEA. The CDR3 loop spans 13 amino acids. Trimming removed 4 bases from V and 3 bases from J, with 10 bases in between. The DNA of the CDR3 is TGCAGCGTTGGGCTAGCGAACTACAATGAGCAGTTCTTC. Residues: CSVGLANYNEQFF.